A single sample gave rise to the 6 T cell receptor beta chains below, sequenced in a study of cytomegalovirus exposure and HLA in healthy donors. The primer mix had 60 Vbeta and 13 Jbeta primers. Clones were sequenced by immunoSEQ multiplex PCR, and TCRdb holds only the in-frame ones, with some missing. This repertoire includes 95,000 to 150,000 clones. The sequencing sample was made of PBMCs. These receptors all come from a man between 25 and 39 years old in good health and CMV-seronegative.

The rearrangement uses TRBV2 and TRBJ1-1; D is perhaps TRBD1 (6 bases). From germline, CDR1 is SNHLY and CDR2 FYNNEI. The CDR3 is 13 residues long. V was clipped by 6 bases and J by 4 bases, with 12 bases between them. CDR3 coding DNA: TGTGCCAGCAGCCTAGACAGGACCACTGAAGCTTTCTTT. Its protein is CASSLDRTTEAFF.

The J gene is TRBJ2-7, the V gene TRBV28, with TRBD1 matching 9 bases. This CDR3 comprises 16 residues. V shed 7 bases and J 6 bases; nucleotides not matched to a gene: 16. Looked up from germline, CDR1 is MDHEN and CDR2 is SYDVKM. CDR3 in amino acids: CASTRNIGGQGGEQYF. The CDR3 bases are TGTGCCAGCACCAGGAACATAGGGGGACAGGGAGGCGAGCAGTACTTC.

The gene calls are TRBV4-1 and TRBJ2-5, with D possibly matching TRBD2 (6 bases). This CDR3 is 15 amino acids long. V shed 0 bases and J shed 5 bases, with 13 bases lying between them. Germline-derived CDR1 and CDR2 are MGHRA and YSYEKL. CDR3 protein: CASSQEPGAYETQYF. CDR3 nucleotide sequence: TGCGCCAGCAGCCAAGAGCCGGGAGCTTATGAGACCCAGTACTTC.

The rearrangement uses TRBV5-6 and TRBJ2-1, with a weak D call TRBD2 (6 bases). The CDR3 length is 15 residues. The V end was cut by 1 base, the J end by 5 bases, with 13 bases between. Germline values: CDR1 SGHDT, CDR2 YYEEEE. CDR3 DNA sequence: TGTGCCAGCAGCTTGTCGGGAGCGGCGCACAATGAGCAGTTCTTC. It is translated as CASSLSGAAHNEQFF.

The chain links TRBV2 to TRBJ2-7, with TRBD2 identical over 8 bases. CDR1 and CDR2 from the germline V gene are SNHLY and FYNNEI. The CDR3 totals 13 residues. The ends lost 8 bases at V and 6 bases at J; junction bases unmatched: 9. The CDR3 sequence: CASGREGGAEQYF. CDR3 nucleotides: TGTGCCAGCGGTCGGGAGGGTGGAGCCGAGCAGTACTTC. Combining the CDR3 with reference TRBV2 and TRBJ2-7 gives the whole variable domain EPEVTQTPSHQVTQMGQEVILRCVPISNHLYFYWYRQILGQKVEFLVSFYNNEISEKSEIFDDQFSVERPDGSNFTLKIRSTKLEDSAMYFCASGREGGAEQYFGPGTRLTVT.

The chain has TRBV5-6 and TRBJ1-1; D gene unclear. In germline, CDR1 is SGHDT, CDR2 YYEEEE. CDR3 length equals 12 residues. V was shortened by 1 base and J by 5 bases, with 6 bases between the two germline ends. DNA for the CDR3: TGTGCCAGCAGCTTGCTTGTTACTGAAGCTTTCTTT. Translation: CASSLLVTEAFF.